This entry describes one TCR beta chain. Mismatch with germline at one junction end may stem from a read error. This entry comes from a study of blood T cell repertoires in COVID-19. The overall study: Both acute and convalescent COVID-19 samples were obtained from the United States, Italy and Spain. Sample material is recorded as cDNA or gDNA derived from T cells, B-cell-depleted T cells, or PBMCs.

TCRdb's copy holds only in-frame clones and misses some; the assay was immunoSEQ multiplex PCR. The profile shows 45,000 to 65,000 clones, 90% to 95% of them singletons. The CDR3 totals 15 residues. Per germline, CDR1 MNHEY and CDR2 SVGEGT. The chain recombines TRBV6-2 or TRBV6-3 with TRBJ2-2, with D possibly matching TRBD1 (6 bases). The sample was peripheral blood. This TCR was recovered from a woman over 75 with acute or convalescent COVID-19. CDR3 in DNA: TGTGTCAGCAGCCCCCCGACAGGAAACACCGGGGAGCTGTTTTTT. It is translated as CVSSPPTGNTGELFF.